Detailed here is one T cell receptor beta chain. One end of the junction fails to match germline, which may point to a read error. The sample comes from a study of cytomegalovirus exposure and HLA in healthy donors. PCR used 60 Vbeta primers and 13 Jbeta primers. Repertoires were generated with immunoSEQ multiplex PCR, while TCRdb's copy carries only in-frame clones and drops some. The sample yields about 80,000 clones, about 79% seen once. The CDR3 covers 13 residues. Per germline, CDR1 SEHNR and CDR2 FQNEAQ (reference sequence). The sequenced sample was PBMCs. The chain is built from TRBV7-9 and TRBJ1-4, with a weak D call TRBD1 (6 bases). The TCR sequence derives from a woman between 40 and 50 years old in good health and CMV-seronegative. CDR3 in amino acids: CSSNMAGAEKLFF. The CDR3, as DNA: TGTTCCAGCAATATGGCAGGGGCTGAAAAACTGTTTTTT.